This T cell receptor (beta chain) was sequenced for a study of identical twins. Study-level findings and limits: Conclusions rested on cross-sectional statistics rather than following the same donors.

A universal primer site was added by template switching, and unique molecular identifiers were carried by the cDNA. TCRdb used MiXCR to reprocess the 5' RACE reads, holding one entry per CDR3 protein. Found here are about 530,000 distinct CDR3 sequences, approximately 20% of them singletons; the top ten hold about 0.48%. This clonotype was found a few times. Its specificity is not known. The CDR3 has 15 residues. The germline V gene encodes CDR1 MNHEY and CDR2 SVGAGI. The V and J ends lost 1 base and 9 bases, in that order; junction bases with no gene match: 5. The same data also went into a second study, on yellow fever vaccine responses in identical twins.

This clonotype originated in a young woman in good health. Sequenced material: CD4+ T cells sorted from blood. The chain employs TRBV6-5 and TRBJ2-1, with 11 bases matching TRBD2. The CDR3 DNA reads as TGTGCCAGCAGTTACTTTAGCGGGAGGGGCGGTGAGCAGTTCTTC. It is translated as CASSYFSGRGGEQFF.